This TCR beta chain appears in the sequencing data of a study of blood T cell dynamics during melanoma immunotherapy. Time point of the sample: pre-treatment baseline. Sampling occurred pretreatment (T0) and at week 3 (W3), after cycle one of checkpoint blockade. Study-wide results and limits: It remained unknown if the driving T cell clones were melanoma-specific. Unlike progressors, later disease-control patients had W3 repertoires gaining clonality or diversity.

Trimming cost V 5 bases and J 2 bases, with 15 bases left between them. The CDR3 has 15 residues. The germline V gene has CDR1 LNHDA and CDR2 SQIVND (reference sequence). Every bulk PBMC sample received the same 350 ng of DNA. Assay used: immunoSEQ multiplex PCR; TCRdb lists only in-frame clones, some missing. The table includes about 11,000 clones, 84% detected once. On this clone itself: Antigen specificity is unknown.

V gene TRBV19 combines with J gene TRBJ1-2, with a weak D call TRBD1 (5 bases). The TCR originated in a human donor with melanoma. This specimen was blood, taken from a patient treated with checkpoint blockade. The CDR3 DNA reads as TGTGCCAGTAGTTATACCGGGAGACAGAACTATGGCTACACCTTC. It specifies CASSYTGRQNYGYTF.